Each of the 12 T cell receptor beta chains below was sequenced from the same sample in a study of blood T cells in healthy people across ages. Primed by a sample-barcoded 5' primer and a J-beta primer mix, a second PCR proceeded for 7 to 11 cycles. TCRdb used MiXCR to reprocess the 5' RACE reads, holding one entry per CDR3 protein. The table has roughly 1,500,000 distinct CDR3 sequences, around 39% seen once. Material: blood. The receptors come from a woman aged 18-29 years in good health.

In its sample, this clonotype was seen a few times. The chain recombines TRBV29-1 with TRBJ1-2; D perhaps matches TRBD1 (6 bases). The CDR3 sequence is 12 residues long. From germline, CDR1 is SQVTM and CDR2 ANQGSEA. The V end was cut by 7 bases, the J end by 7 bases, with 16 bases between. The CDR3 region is CSADRSGGGYTF. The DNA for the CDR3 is TGCAGCGCCGACAGGAGTGGTGGTGGCTACACCTTC.

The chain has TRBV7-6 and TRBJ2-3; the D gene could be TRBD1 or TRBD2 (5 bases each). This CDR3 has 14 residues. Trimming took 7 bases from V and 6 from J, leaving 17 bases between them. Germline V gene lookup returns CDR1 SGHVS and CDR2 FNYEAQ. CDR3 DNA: TGTGCCAGCACCGGTACGGGACCGAGGGATACGCAGTATTTT. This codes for CASTGTGPRDTQYF. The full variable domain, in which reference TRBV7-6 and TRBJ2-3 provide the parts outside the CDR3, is GAGVSQSPRYKVTKRGQDVALRCDPISGHVSLYWYRQALGQGPEFLTYFNYEAQQDKSGLPNDRFSAERPEGSISTLTIQRTEQRDSAMYRCASTGTGPRDTQYFGPGTRLTVL.

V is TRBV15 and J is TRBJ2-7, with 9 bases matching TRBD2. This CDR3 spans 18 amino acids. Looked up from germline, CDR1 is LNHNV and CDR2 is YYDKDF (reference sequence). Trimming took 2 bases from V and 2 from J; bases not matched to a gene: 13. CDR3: CATSRTQKREEPTYEQYF. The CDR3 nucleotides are TGTGCCACCAGCAGAACTCAAAAGCGGGAGGAACCTACCTACGAGCAGTACTTC. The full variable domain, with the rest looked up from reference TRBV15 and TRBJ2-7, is DAMVIQNPRYQVTQFGKPVTLSCSQTLNHNVMYWYQQKSSQAPKLLFHYYDKDFNNEADTPDNFQSRRPNTSFCFLDIRSPGLGDTAMYLCATSRTQKREEPTYEQYFGPGTRLTVT.

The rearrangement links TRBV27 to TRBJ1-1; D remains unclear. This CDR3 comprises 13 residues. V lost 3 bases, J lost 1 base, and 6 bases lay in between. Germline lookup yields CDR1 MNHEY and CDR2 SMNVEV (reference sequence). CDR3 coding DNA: TGTGCCAGCAGTTTCAATGAGAACACTGAAGCTTTCTTT. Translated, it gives CASSFNENTEAFF.

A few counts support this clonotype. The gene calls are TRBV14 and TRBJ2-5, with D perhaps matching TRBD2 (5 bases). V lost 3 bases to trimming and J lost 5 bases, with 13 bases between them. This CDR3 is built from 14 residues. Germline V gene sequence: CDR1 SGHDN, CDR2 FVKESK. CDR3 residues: CASSQYTSSETQYF. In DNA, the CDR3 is TGTGCCAGCAGCCAGTACACTAGTAGTGAGACCCAGTACTTC.

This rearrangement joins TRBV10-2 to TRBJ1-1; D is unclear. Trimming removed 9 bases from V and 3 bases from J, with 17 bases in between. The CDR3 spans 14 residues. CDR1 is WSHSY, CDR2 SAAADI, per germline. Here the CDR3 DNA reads TGCGCCAGTTCCTACACCAACGGGGACACTGAAGCTTTCTTT. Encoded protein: CASSYTNGDTEAFF.

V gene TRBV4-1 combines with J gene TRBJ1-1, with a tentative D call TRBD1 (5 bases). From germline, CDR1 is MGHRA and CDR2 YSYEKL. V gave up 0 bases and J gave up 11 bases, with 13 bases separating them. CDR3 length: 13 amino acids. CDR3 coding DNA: TGCGCCAGCAGCCAAGATAAGGGGAGTGACGCTTTCTTT. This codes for CASSQDKGSDAFF.

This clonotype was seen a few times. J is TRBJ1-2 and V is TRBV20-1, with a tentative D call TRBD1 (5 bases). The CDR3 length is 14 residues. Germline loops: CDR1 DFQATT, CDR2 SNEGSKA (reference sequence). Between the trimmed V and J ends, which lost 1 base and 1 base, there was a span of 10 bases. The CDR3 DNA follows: TGCAGTGCTAGAGTTCCGACAGTTAACTATGGCTACACCTTC. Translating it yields CSARVPTVNYGYTF.

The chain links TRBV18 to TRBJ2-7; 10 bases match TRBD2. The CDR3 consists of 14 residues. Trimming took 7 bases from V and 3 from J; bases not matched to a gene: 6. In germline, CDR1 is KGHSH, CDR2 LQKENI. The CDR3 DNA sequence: TGTGCCAGCTGCACTAGCGGGGACGGCTACGAGCAGTACTTC. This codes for CASCTSGDGYEQYF.

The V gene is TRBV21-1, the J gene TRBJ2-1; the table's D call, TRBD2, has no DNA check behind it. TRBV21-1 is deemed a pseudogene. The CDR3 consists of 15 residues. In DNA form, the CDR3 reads TGTGCCAGCAGCCCCCGGCGGGAGGAAGACAATGAGCAGTTCTTC. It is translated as CASSPRREEDNEQFF.

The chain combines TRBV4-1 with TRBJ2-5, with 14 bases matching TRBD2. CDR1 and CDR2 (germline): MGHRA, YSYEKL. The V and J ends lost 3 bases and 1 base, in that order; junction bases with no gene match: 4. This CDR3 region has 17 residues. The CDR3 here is CASSHRTSGGPQETQYF. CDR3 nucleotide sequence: TGCGCCAGCAGCCACCGGACTAGCGGGGGGCCCCAAGAGACCCAGTACTTC.

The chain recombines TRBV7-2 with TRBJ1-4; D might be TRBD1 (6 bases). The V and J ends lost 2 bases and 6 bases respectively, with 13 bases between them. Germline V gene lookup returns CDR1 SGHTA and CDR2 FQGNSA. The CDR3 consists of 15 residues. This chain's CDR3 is CASSLFGGLDEKLFF. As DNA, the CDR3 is TGTGCCAGCAGCTTATTCGGGGGGCTCGATGAAAAACTGTTTTTT. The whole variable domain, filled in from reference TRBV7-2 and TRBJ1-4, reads GAGVSQSPSNKVTEKGKDVELRCDPISGHTALYWYRQSLGQGLEFLIYFQGNSAPDKSGLPSDRFSAERTGGSVSTLTIQRTQQEDSAVYLCASSLFGGLDEKLFFGSGTQLSVL.